Sequencing of this TCR beta chain was carried out in a study of CD8 T cells in Susac syndrome (dated 2019 in TCRdb). About the full investigation: Repertoire sequencing was used to test whether CD8+ T cell activation and differentiation in Susac syndrome was antigen driven. Results and caveats for the whole study, not just this receptor: The number of individuals in the TCR sequencing and HLA analysis was recognized as being relatively small.

Peripheral blood CD8+ and CD4+ T cells from healthy donors, Susac syndrome patients and multiple sclerosis patients were profiled by high-throughput TCR beta sequencing. Multiple sclerosis controls were treatment-naive patients with stable or active relapsing-remitting disease fulfilling revised McDonald criteria. Bulk CD8+ and CD4+ T cells were purified magnetically by negative isolation, whereas CD8+ TEMRA cells were enriched by FACS. Blood was drawn into EDTA tubes, processed within 24 hours, and PBMCs were isolated by density gradient centrifugation. PBMCs intended for TCR sequencing were frozen in liquid nitrogen and were later thawed in a 37 degrees C water bath. Purity of sorted or isolated CD4+, CD8+ and CD8+ TEMRA cells was at least 90%. CDR1 MNHEY and CDR2 SMNVEV were looked up in the germline V gene (reference sequence). Germline trimming amounts to 1 base on V and 2 bases on J, with 5 as the count of junction bases outside the gene matches. The CDR3 goes from the cysteine to the phenylalanine over 17 residues. CDR3 DNA is the only sequence kept; it has 51 bases, read in frame from the first base.

For this clonotype: This clone's antigen is unknown. There are no base qualities to consult, and no much larger clone falls within one base.

RNA was extracted using the RNeasy kit, and roughly 0.5 to 1 microgram was reverse transcribed with random hexamers. The immunoSEQ multiplex PCR assay, which covers 54 Vbeta and 13 Jbeta segments, was used to amplify TCR beta CDR3 regions. To correct PCR amplification bias, a synthetic template baseline was used for both primer optimization and computational correction. The authors' pipeline ran thus. Reads were assigned to V, D and J genes according to IMGT and analyzed in immunoSEQ Analyzer, with only productive sequences retained. Clonality was computed as one minus Shannon entropy normalized by log2 of the number of productive unique sequences. For each patient and control, public and private clones were evaluated within the 100 most prevalent clones. Clones were defined as Susac-specific when absent from the healthy and MS cohorts, from roughly 1,100 published viral clones and from other ImmuneACCESS disease sequences. TCRdb passed the public sequencing reads through fastp at Q25 and MiXCR, retaining productive beta sequences. Every entry covers one CDR3 protein and lists the most common genes and DNA from its rows. The V and J calls, along with clone size, are taken from TCRdb and not from the paper's own processing. The sample contains 300,000 to 350,000 distinct CDR3 sequences, about 90% of them found a single time. The top ten constitute approximately 0.065% of the sample.

The chain was built from TRBV27 and TRBJ2-1; 10 central nucleotides agree with TRBD2. Specimen: CD4+ T cells from PBMCs. The receptor comes from a human donor with multiple sclerosis. The DNA reads TGTGCCAGCAGTTTATTGGCTAGCGGGAGTCCCTACAATGAGCAGTTCTTC. The resulting protein is CASSLLASGSPYNEQFF.